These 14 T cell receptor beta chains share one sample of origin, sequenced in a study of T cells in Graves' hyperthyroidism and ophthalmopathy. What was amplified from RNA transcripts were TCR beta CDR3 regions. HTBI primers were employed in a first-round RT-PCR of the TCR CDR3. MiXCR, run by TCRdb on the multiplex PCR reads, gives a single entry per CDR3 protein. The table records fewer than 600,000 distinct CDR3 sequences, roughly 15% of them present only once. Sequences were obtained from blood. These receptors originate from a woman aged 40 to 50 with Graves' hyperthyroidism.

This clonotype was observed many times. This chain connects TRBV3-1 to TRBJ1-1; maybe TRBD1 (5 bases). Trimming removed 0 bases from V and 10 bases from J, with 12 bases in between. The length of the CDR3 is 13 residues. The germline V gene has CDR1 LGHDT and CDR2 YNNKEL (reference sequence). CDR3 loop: CASSQDPGTGAFF. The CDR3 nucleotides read TGTGCCAGCAGCCAAGATCCCGGGACCGGAGCTTTCTTT.

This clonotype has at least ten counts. CDR3: CSAPRLAGGTDTQYF. CDR3 in DNA: TGCAGTGCCCCCCGACTAGCGGGGGGCACAGATACGCAGTATTTT. J is TRBJ2-3 and V is TRBV20-1; 12 nucleotides agree with TRBD2. The germline gives CDR1 DFQATT, CDR2 SNEGSKA (reference sequence). This CDR3 is built from 15 residues. V lost 6 bases, J lost 1 base, and 5 bases stayed unmatched.

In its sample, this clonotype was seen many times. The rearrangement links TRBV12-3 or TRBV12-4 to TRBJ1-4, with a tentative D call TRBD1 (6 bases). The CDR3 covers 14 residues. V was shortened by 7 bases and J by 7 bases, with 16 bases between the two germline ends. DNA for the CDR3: TGTGCCAGCACACTGACAGGAGGGAGTGAAAAACTGTTTTTT. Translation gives CASTLTGGSEKLFF.

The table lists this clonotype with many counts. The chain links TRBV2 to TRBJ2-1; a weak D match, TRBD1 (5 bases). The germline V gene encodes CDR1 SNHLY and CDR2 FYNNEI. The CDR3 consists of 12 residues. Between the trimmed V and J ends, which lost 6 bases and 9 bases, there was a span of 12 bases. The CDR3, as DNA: TGTGCCAGCAGGGTGGACAAGGGTGAGCAGTTCTTC. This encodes CASRVDKGEQFF.

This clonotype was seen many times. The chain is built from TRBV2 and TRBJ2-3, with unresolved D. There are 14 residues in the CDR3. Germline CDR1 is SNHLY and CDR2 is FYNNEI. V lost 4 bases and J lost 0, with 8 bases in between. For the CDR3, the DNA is TGTGCCAGCAGTGTCGGGCCTAGCACAGATACGCAGTATTTT. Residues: CASSVGPSTDTQYF.

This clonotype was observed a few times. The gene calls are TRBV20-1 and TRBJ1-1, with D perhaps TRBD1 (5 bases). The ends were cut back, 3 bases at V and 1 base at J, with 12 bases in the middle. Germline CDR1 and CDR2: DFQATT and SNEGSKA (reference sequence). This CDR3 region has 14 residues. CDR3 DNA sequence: TGCAGTGCTAGGAGTAGGACATCGAACACTGAAGCTTTCTTT. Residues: CSARSRTSNTEAFF.

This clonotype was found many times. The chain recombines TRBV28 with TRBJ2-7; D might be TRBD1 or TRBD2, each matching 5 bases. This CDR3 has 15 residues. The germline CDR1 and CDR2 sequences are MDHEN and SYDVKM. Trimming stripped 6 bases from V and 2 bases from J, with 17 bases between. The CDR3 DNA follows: TGTGCCAGCAGCTCAACCGGGACGGCGGCCTACGAGCAGTACTTC. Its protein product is CASSSTGTAAYEQYF.

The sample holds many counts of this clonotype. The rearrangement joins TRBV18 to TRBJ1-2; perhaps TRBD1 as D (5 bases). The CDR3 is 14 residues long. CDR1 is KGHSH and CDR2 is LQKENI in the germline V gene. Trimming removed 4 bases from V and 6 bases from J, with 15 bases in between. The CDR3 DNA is TGTGCCAGCTCACTCGACAGCGACGTGGATGGCTACACCTTC. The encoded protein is CASSLDSDVDGYTF.

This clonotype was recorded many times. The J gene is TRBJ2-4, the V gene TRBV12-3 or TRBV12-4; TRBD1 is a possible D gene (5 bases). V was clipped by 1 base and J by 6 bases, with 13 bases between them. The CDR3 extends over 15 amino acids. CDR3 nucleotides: TGTGCCAGCAGTTTAGTGGTAGGGGTTGCAAACATTCAGTACTTC. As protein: CASSLVVGVANIQYF.

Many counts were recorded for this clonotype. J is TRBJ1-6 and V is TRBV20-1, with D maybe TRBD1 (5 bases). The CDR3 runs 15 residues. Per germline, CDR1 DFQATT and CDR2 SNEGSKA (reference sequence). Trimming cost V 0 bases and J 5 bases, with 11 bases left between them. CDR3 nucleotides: TGCAGTGCTAGAGATACGGGGGGAGATAATTCACCCCTCCACTTT. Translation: CSARDTGGDNSPLHF.

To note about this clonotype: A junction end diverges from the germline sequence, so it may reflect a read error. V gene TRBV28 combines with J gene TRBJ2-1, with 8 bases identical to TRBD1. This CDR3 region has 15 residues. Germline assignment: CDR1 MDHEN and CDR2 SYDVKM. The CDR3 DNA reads TGTGCCAGCAGTTTATTTGACAGGGGATTCGATGAGCAGCTCTTC. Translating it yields CASSLFDRGFDEQLF. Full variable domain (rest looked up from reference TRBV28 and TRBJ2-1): DVKVTQSSRYLVKRTGEKVFLECVQDMDHENMFWYRQDPGLGLRLIYFSYDVKMKEKGDIPEGYSVSREKKERFSLILESASTNQTSMYLCASSLFDRGFDEQLFGPGTRLTVL.

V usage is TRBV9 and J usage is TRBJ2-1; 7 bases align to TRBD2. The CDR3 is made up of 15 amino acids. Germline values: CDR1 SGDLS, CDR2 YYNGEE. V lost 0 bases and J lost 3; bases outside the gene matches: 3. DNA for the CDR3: TGTGCCAGCAGCGTAGGGCTAGCGGACTACAATGAGCAGTTCTTC. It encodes CASSVGLADYNEQFF.

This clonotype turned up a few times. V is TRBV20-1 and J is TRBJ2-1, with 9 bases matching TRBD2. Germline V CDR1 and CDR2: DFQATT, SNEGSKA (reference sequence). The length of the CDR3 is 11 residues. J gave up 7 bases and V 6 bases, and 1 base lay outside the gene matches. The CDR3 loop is CSATSGNEQFF. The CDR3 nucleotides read TGCAGTGCAACTAGCGGGAATGAGCAGTTCTTC.

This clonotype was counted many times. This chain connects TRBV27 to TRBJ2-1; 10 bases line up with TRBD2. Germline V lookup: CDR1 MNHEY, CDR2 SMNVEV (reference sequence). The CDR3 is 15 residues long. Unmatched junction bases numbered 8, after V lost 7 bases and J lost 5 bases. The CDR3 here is CASTLGTSGNNEQFF. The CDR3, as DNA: TGTGCCAGCACCCTAGGAACTAGCGGGAACAATGAGCAGTTCTTC.